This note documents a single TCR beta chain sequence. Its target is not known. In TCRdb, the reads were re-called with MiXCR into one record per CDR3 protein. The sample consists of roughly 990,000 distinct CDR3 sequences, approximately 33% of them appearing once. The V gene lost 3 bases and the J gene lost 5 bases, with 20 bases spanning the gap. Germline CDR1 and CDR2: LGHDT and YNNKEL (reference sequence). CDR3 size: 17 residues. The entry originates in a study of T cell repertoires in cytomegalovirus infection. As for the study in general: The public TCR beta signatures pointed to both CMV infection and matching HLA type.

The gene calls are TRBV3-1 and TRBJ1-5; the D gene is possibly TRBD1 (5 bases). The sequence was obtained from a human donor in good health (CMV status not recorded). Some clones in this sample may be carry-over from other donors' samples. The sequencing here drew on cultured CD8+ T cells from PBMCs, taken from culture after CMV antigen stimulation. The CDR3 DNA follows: TGTGCCAGCAGCCAGTTTTCCGGGAGGGGAGGGGATCAGCCCCAGCATTTT. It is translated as CASSQFSGRGGDQPQHF. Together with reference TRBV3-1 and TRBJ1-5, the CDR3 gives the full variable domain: DTAVSQTPKYLVTQMGNDKSIKCEQNLGHDTMYWYKQDSKKFLKIMFSYNNKELIINETVPNRFSPKSPDKAHLNLHINSLELGDSAVYFCASSQFSGRGGDQPQHFGDGTRLSIL.